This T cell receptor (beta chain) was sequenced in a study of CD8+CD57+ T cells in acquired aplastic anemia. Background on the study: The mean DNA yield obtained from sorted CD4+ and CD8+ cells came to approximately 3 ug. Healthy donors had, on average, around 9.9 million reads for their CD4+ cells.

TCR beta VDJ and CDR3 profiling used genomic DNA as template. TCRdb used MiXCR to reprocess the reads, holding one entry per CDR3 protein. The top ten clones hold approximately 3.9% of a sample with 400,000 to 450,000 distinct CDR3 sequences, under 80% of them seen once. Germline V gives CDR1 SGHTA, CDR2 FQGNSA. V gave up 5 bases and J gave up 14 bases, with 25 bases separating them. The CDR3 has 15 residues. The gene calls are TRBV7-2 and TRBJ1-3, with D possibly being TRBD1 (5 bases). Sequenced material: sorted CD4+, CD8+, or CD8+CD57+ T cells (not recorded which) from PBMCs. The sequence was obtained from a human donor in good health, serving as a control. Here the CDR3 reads CASSPGGVSGESLYF. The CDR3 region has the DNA TGTGCCAGCAGCCCGGGAGGGGTCAGTGGAGAGTCCTTATATTTT.